These T cell receptor beta chains were read from a single sample in a study of Ad26.COV2.S vaccination and SARS-CoV-2 variants. Assay used: immunoSEQ multiplex PCR; TCRdb lists only in-frame clones, some missing. The sample includes some 180,000 clones, roughly nine tenths of them seen just once. Specimen: peripheral blood, collected after recovery from COVID-19. These receptors all stem from a human donor who had recovered from COVID-19. Both conserved end residues are part of each CDR3. D genes are given only for firm matches. For some rows the clone size is stated as once, few or many, or as a class when expanded; others skip it.

>NA|TRBV5-1|TRBJ1-2|NA
TGCGCCAGCAGCTTGGAGAGGAGCTATGGCTACACCTTC
CASSLERSYGYTF
>TRBD1|TRBV19|TRBJ2-1|once
TGTGCCAGTAGTGGACCGGGACAGGGACAAAATGAGCAGTTCTTC
CASSGPGQGQNEQFF
>NA|TRBV29-1|TRBJ1-1|NA
TGCAGCGTCGAAAAGAACACTGAAGCTTTCTTT
CSVEKNTEAFF
>NA|TRBV5-1|TRBJ1-1|NA
TGCGCCAGCAGCTTGCTCTCAGGGGCGGGCACTGAAGCTTTCTTT
CASSLLSGAGTEAFF
>NA|TRBV9|TRBJ2-3|NA
TGTGCCAGCAGCCTGCGACAGGGACTCACAGATACGCAGTATTTT
CASSLRQGLTDTQYF
>TRBD1|TRBV5-6|TRBJ1-6|few
TGTGCCAGCAGCCTTCTGGACAGGGCCGGGTCACCCCTCCACTTT
CASSLLDRAGSPLHF
>NA|TRBV7-9|TRBJ1-4|NA
TGTGCCAGCAGCCGGGCCCAGGTCCGTTCTAATGAAAAACTGTTTTTT
CASSRAQVRSNEKLFF
>TRBD1|TRBV6-5|TRBJ2-1|NA
TGTGCCAGCAGTTCTTTCCGGGACAGCCCTAATGAGCAGTTCTTC
CASSSFRDSPNEQFF
>NA|TRBV12-1|TRBJ2-1|once
TGTGCCAGCAGCCCCCACAAAGGGAGGAACAATGAGCAGTTCTTC
CASSPHKGRNNEQFF
>TRBD2|TRBV3-1/TRBV3-2|TRBJ2-3|once
TGTGCCAGCAGCCAAAGGGGAGGGCGTACGCAGTATTTT
CASSQRGGRTQYF
>NA|TRBV19|TRBJ2-1|NA
TGTGCCAGTAGTAAGAAGGTTCAGAGCTCCTACAATGAGCAGTTCTTC
CASSKKVQSSYNEQFF
>NA|TRBV11-2|TRBJ2-3|few
TGTGCCAGCAGCGGCCGGGGAGCACGCACAGATACGCAGTATTTT
CASSGRGARTDTQYF